This is a list of T cell receptor beta chains from one sample in a study of blood T cell repertoires in COVID-19. Only in-frame clones appear in the TCRdb table, and some are missing; sequencing was by immunoSEQ multiplex PCR. In the table there are about 420,000 clones, 85% to 90% of which are singletons. Sample: peripheral blood. The source of these receptors is a man aged 18 to 29 with COVID-19, enrolled during active disease. Each CDR3 is given with its conserved first and last residue. Fields, in order: CDR3 protein, J gene, V gene.

CDR3aa: CASSQHYGLAGGNEQFF
j_gene: TRBJ2-1
v_gene: TRBV3-1/TRBV3-2

CDR3aa: CASSITGNQPQHF
j_gene: TRBJ1-5
v_gene: TRBV19

CDR3aa: CASSTMGGRDEQYF
j_gene: TRBJ2-7
v_gene: TRBV9

CDR3aa: CASSEGTGGDEQYF
j_gene: TRBJ2-7
v_gene: TRBV14

CDR3aa: CASRTGKETQYF
j_gene: TRBJ2-5
v_gene: TRBV6-5

CDR3aa: CASAGTGDNEQFF
j_gene: TRBJ2-1
v_gene: TRBV18

CDR3aa: CSASDRVVIGYTF
j_gene: TRBJ1-2
v_gene: TRBV20-1

CDR3aa: CASKVTGTLGNTIYF
j_gene: TRBJ1-3
v_gene: TRBV19

CDR3aa: CASSYSGGVAGAYEQYF
j_gene: TRBJ2-7
v_gene: TRBV6-2/TRBV6-3

CDR3aa: CASSLYASGVETQYF
j_gene: TRBJ2-5
v_gene: TRBV5-6

CDR3aa: CASSSRKTSGQKTNQPQHF
j_gene: TRBJ1-5
v_gene: TRBV7-8

CDR3aa: CSVEESRDTEAFF
j_gene: TRBJ1-1
v_gene: TRBV29-1

CDR3aa: CASLRTGTSSYEQYF
j_gene: TRBJ2-7
v_gene: TRBV7-9

CDR3aa: CASSLRERADTQYF
j_gene: TRBJ2-3
v_gene: TRBV5-4

CDR3aa: CASSLADSEDIQYF
j_gene: TRBJ2-4
v_gene: TRBV11-2

CDR3aa: CATSDSTLLAGGPHEQFF
j_gene: TRBJ2-1
v_gene: TRBV24-1

CDR3aa: CASISGWNEQFF
j_gene: TRBJ2-1
v_gene: TRBV27

CDR3aa: CSVVHSGTSAPSYNEQFF
j_gene: TRBJ2-1
v_gene: TRBV29-1

CDR3aa: CASSLGTGRGTDTQYF
j_gene: TRBJ2-3
v_gene: TRBV7-7

CDR3aa: CASSLAPNSYEQYF
j_gene: TRBJ2-7
v_gene: TRBV5-4

CDR3aa: CASSPYNQPQHF
j_gene: TRBJ1-5
v_gene: TRBV19

CDR3aa: CASRDRRGQPQHF
j_gene: TRBJ1-5
v_gene: TRBV6-5

CDR3aa: CASSQAGGVSDYEQYF
j_gene: TRBJ2-7
v_gene: TRBV3-1/TRBV3-2

CDR3aa: CASSQDTAGGATGELFF
j_gene: TRBJ2-2
v_gene: TRBV4-1

CDR3aa: CASSLVASEDTQYF
j_gene: TRBJ2-3
v_gene: TRBV7-9

CDR3aa: CASSLSAAGAGRNEQFF
j_gene: TRBJ2-1
v_gene: TRBV4-1

CDR3aa: CASKGVVQETQYF
j_gene: TRBJ2-5
v_gene: TRBV6-5

CDR3aa: CASTSTGTAHSPLHF
j_gene: TRBJ1-6
v_gene: TRBV6-5

CDR3aa: CASSYATDEQYF
j_gene: TRBJ2-7
v_gene: TRBV7-9

CDR3aa: CASDGGDTDTQYF
j_gene: TRBJ2-3
v_gene: TRBV2

CDR3aa: CASSGSGDIQETQYF
j_gene: TRBJ2-5
v_gene: TRBV9

CDR3aa: CASSLVGEGQPQHF
j_gene: TRBJ1-5
v_gene: TRBV5-1

CDR3aa: CASSDLAGPYFEQYF
j_gene: TRBJ2-7
v_gene: TRBV19

CDR3aa: CAGGKGSSYEQYF
j_gene: TRBJ2-7
v_gene: TRBV5-4

CDR3aa: CASRRTGFSGNTIYF
j_gene: TRBJ1-3
v_gene: TRBV6-5

CDR3aa: CASGLSQGGSTEAFF
j_gene: TRBJ1-1
v_gene: TRBV12-5

CDR3aa: CATSQGPRETQYF
j_gene: TRBJ2-5
v_gene: TRBV24-1

CDR3aa: CASSVGTSGINEQFF
j_gene: TRBJ2-1
v_gene: TRBV9

CDR3aa: CASSYQDISEAFF
j_gene: TRBJ1-1
v_gene: TRBV3-1/TRBV3-2

CDR3aa: CASSHEGAVNTEAFF
j_gene: TRBJ1-1
v_gene: TRBV4-1

CDR3aa: CASSYSQGIGQPQHF
j_gene: TRBJ1-5
v_gene: TRBV6-5

CDR3aa: CASSTGVNTEAFF
j_gene: TRBJ1-1
v_gene: TRBV19

CDR3aa: CASLPNIGTGRETQYF
j_gene: TRBJ2-5
v_gene: TRBV19

CDR3aa: CASSFGGRETQYF
j_gene: TRBJ2-5
v_gene: TRBV12-3/TRBV12-4

CDR3aa: CASRTSGGFYGYTF
j_gene: TRBJ1-2
v_gene: TRBV19